This TCR beta chain was identified in a study of blood T cell repertoires in COVID-19. At the level of the study: Both acute and convalescent COVID-19 samples were obtained from the United States, Italy and Spain.

Method: immunoSEQ multiplex PCR; TCRdb's copy keeps in-frame clones and lacks some. The table has around 140,000 clones, around 87% seen once; the top ten hold about 10%. The CDR3 extends over 14 amino acids. Germline CDR1 and CDR2: SEHNR and FQNEAQ (reference sequence). The V end lost 5 bases, the J end lost 4 bases, and 9 bases lay between the germline ends. The participants were between about 18 and 90 years old and came from 24 US areas. This clonotype originated in a man aged 55 to 70 who had recovered from COVID-19. The chain joins TRBV7-9 to TRBJ1-6; D is possibly TRBD1 (6 bases). The sequencing sample was made of PBMCs or T cells enriched from blood (not recorded which). In DNA form, the CDR3 reads TGTGCCAGCAGCCCCGGACAGTATAATTCACCCCTCCACTTT. As protein: CASSPGQYNSPLHF.